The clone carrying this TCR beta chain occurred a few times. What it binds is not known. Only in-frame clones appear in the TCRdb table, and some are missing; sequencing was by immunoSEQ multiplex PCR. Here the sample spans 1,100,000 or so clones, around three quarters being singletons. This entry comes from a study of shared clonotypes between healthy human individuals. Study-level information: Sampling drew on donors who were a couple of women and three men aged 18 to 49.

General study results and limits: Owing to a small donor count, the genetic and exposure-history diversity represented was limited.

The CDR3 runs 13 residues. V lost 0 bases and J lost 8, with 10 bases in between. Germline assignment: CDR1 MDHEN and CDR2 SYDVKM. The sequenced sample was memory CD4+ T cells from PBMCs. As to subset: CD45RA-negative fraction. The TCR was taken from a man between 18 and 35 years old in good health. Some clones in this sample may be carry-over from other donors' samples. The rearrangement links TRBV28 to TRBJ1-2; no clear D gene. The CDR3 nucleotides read TGTGCCAGCAGTTTATGGCCAGAGATCGGCTACACCTTC. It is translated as CASSLWPEIGYTF.